The clone carrying this T cell receptor (beta chain) occurred a few times. Its specificity is unknown. The sample originates from a study of type 1 regulatory T cells. Study details: This in vitro CD4 product, T-allo10, is enriched for Tr1 cells and alloantigen-specific.

TCRdb analysed the reads with MiXCR anew, one entry per CDR3 protein. The sample consists of roughly 67,000 distinct CDR3 sequences, 63% of them appearing once. Graft donor-derived T-allo10 cells were described as host-alloantigen-specific, anergic, and alloantigen-specifically suppressive. The sequencing input was cultured T cells, either the whole culture or a sorted T cell fraction (not recorded which). Subset here: Tr1-enriched cell product generated in vitro against host alloantigens. The sequence was collected from a human donor in good health.

DNA for the CDR3: TGCAGCGTTGTACTACCCAACACCGGGGAGCTGTTTTTT. Protein sequence: CSVVLPNTGELFF. This rearrangement joins TRBV29-1 to TRBJ2-2; D gene ambiguous. The CDR3 runs to 13 residues. Germline V gene data show CDR1 as SQVTM and CDR2 as ANQGSEA. V lost 4 bases and J 2 bases, leaving 8 bases between the germline ends.